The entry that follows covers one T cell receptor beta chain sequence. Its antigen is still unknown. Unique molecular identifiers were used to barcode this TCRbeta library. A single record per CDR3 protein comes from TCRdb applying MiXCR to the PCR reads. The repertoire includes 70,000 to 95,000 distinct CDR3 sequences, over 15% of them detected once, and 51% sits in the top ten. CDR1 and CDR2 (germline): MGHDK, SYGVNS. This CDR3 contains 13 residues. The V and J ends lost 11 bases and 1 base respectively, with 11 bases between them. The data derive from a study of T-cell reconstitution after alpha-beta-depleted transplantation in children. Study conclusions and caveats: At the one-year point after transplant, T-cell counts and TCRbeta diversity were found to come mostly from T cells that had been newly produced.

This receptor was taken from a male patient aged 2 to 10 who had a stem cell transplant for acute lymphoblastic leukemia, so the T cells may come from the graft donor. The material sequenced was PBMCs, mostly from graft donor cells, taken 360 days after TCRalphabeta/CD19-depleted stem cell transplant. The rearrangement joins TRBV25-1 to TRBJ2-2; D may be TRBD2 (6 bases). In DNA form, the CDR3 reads TGTGCCGCGGGGTTGGAGAACACCGGGGAGCTGTTTTTT. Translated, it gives CAAGLENTGELFF.